This TCR beta chain was sequenced during a study of a mutant IDH1 vaccine in newly diagnosed glioma. The CDR3 loop spans 16 amino acids. Germline CDR1 and CDR2: WSHSY and SAAADI. Trimming at V came to 7 bases and at J to 4 bases, leaving 7 bases not matched to a gene. As for time point: baseline, week 1 (first vaccination visit). Treatment reported: pre-vaccination baseline after standard-of-care therapy. Sequencing used immunoSEQ multiplex PCR; TCRdb keeps in-frame clones, though not all of them. The repertoire holds roughly 70,000 clones, with 80% to 90% as singletons. The gene calls are TRBV10-2 and TRBJ2-3; 14 nucleotides agree with TRBD2. The specimen comprised PBMCs, sampled from a glioma patient treated with radiotherapy, temozolomide or both. The TCR sequence derives from a man between 25 and 39 years old with glioma. The CDR3 sequence is CASTPTSGGAPDTQYF. CDR3 bases: TGCGCCAGCACCCCGACTAGCGGGGGGGCTCCAGATACGCAGTATTTT.